A selection of T cell receptor beta chains follows, all from one sample in a study of pediatric ulcerative colitis. Clones were read by immunoSEQ multiplex PCR, and TCRdb kept only the in-frame ones, dropping some. Here the sample spans roughly 54,000 clones, around 87% being singletons. The specimen sequenced was blood. The receptors stem from a boy between 5 and 17 years old who was a control in a study of pediatric ulcerative colitis. Each CDR3 is given with its conserved first and last residue. The D gene is left open where the match is weak. Rows may omit the clone size; those that give it use once, few, many or a size class.

d_call	v_call	j_call	clone_size	cdr3_aa	cdr3_nt
TRBD1	TRBV19	TRBJ2-1	.	CASSLKPGQGINEQFF	TGTGCCAGTAGTCTCAAGCCGGGACAGGGGATTAATGAGCAGTTCTTC
TRBD2	TRBV7-3	TRBJ2-1	.	CASSLAGGPTYNEQFF	TGTGCCAGCAGCTTAGCGGGAGGGCCGACCTACAATGAGCAGTTCTTC
.	TRBV4-1	TRBJ2-4	.	CASSWRGGLNIQYF	TGCGCCAGCAGCTGGCGAGGGGGGCTTAACATTCAGTACTTC
.	TRBV9	TRBJ1-1	.	CASSPSGARLAFF	TGTGCCAGCAGCCCCTCGGGGGCGCGTCTAGCTTTCTTT
.	TRBV2	TRBJ2-7	once	CASSAGVGYEQYF	TGTGCCAGCAGTGCAGGGGTGGGATACGAGCAGTACTTC
TRBD2	TRBV5-1	TRBJ2-3	.	CASRLAGFTDTQYF	TGCGCCAGCAGGCTAGCGGGATTTACAGATACGCAGTATTTT
.	TRBV15	TRBJ2-2	.	CATSRDVISQGNTGELFF	TGTGCCACCAGCAGAGATGTTATTTCGCAGGGGAACACCGGGGAGCTGTTTTTT
TRBD1	TRBV7-3	TRBJ2-7	once	CASSPGQISYEQYF	TGTGCCAGCAGCCCGGGACAGATCTCCTACGAGCAGTACTTC
.	TRBV7-2	TRBJ1-1	.	CASSSGAAGNTEAFF	TGTGCCAGCAGCTCCGGTGCGGCAGGCAACACTGAAGCTTTCTTT
.	TRBV29-1	TRBJ1-1	.	CSGRVTGEAFF	TGCAGCGGCAGGGTAACGGGTGAAGCTTTCTTT
.	TRBV6-6	TRBJ2-3	.	CASSYNAGGADTQYF	TGTGCCAGCAGTTACAACGCAGGGGGGGCAGATACGCAGTATTTT
TRBD2	TRBV5-6	TRBJ2-7	.	CASSLGGLRSPYEQYF	TGTGCCAGCAGTTTGGGGGGGTTGAGAAGCCCCTACGAGCAGTACTTC
.	TRBV13	TRBJ1-5	.	CASSLSSSYASNQPQHF	TGTGCCAGCAGCTTATCGTCTTCCTACGCCAGCAATCAGCCCCAGCATTTT
.	TRBV9	TRBJ2-1	.	CASSVEARYNEQFF	TGTGCCAGCAGCGTAGAGGCCCGTTACAATGAGCAGTTCTTC
.	TRBV7-2	TRBJ2-3	.	CASSSTGRSTDTQYF	TGTGCCAGCAGCTCGACCGGACGGAGCACAGATACGCAGTATTTT
.	TRBV5-1	TRBJ1-2	few	CASSLSGHNGYTF	TGCGCCAGCAGCTTGTCAGGGCACAATGGCTACACCTTC
.	TRBV27	TRBJ2-5	.	CASSSPAGNQETQYF	TGTGCCAGCAGTTCCCCCGCAGGGAACCAAGAGACCCAGTACTTC
.	TRBV4-3	TRBJ1-5	.	CASSQDRQGWNQPQHF	TGCGCCAGCAGCCAAGATCGGCAGGGGTGGAATCAGCCCCAGCATTTT
.	TRBV11-2	TRBJ1-6	.	CASSRLGDNSPLHF	TGTGCCAGCAGCAGACTGGGGGATAATTCACCCCTCCACTTT
.	TRBV7-9	TRBJ2-5	.	CASSPTGLQETQYF	TGTGCCAGCAGCCCTACGGGTCTCCAAGAGACCCAGTACTTC
.	TRBV9	TRBJ1-1	.	CASSPRAGWGMNTEAFF	TGTGCCAGCAGCCCCCGAGCAGGGTGGGGGATGAACACTGAAGCTTTCTTT
.	TRBV5-1	TRBJ2-7	few	CASSLVPAEEQYF	TGCGCCAGCAGCTTGGTCCCCGCAGAAGAGCAGTACTTC
TRBD1	TRBV7-8	TRBJ1-2	.	CASSIAGTESGYTF	TGTGCCAGCAGCATCGCCGGGACAGAAAGCGGCTACACCTTC
.	TRBV6-5	TRBJ1-5	.	CASSRTGIEGPQHF	TGTGCCAGCAGCAGGACCGGGATCGAGGGGCCCCAGCATTTT
.	TRBV4-3	TRBJ1-6	.	CASSRALDKYNSPLHF	TGCGCCAGCAGCCGAGCCTTGGACAAATATAATTCACCCCTCCACTTT
TRBD1	TRBV5-8	TRBJ2-7	.	CASRRTGVVEQYF	TGTGCCAGCAGACGCACAGGGGTGGTCGAGCAGTACTTC
.	TRBV20-1	TRBJ1-1	few	CSATGNTEAFF	TGCAGTGCGACAGGAAACACTGAAGCTTTCTTT
.	TRBV4-1	TRBJ2-5	.	CASSTGETQYF	TGCGCCAGCAGCACCGGGGAGACCCAGTACTTC
.	TRBV25-1	TRBJ2-7	.	CASSEGVVGIAYEQYF	TGTGCCAGCAGTGAAGGTGTCGTCGGGATCGCCTACGAGCAGTACTTC
.	TRBV11-2	TRBJ1-2	.	CASSSPRQNYGYTF	TGTGCCAGCAGCTCCCCCAGACAGAACTATGGCTACACCTTC
.	TRBV5-1	TRBJ1-1	once	CASSLVREQGGWNTEAFF	TGCGCCAGCAGCTTGGTAAGAGAACAGGGAGGATGGAACACTGAAGCTTTCTTT
TRBD2	TRBV28	TRBJ2-1	.	CASSFRIRREGGPLYNEQFF	TGTGCCAGCAGTTTCCGCATAAGAAGGGAGGGAGGGCCACTATACAATGAGCAGTTCTTC
.	TRBV30	TRBJ1-2	.	CAWRVGYGYTF	TGTGCCTGGAGAGTTGGCTATGGCTACACCTTC
TRBD2	TRBV2	TRBJ2-1	.	CASQGLVGTSGNNEQFF	TGTGCCAGCCAGGGTCTGGTTGGGACTAGCGGGAATAATGAGCAGTTCTTC
TRBD1	TRBV5-1	TRBJ1-2	few	CASSRDRVRGYTF	TGCGCCAGCAGCCGTGACAGGGTGAGAGGCTACACCTTC
.	TRBV5-1	TRBJ2-1	.	CASSFRVSSYNEQFF	TGCGCCAGCAGCTTCCGGGTAAGCTCCTACAATGAGCAGTTCTTC
.	TRBV18	TRBJ1-3	.	CASSPISSASGNTIYF	TGTGCCAGCTCACCAATCAGTTCGGCCTCTGGAAACACCATATATTTT
.	TRBV9	TRBJ2-3	.	CASSVGSSVSTQYF	TGTGCCAGCAGCGTAGGGAGCAGCGTAAGTACGCAGTATTTT
.	TRBV4-3	TRBJ2-3	.	CASSQERVNVQYF	TGCGCCAGCAGCCAAGAACGAGTAAACGTACAGTATTTT
.	TRBV4-3	TRBJ1-4	.	CASSQDMGGVNEKLFF	TGCGCCAGCAGCCAAGACATGGGGGGGGTTAATGAAAAACTGTTTTTT
.	TRBV7-2	TRBJ1-3	.	CASSLARLGSGNTIYF	TGTGCCAGCAGCTTAGCCAGACTGGGCTCTGGAAACACCATATATTTT